These 15 T cell receptor beta chains were all obtained from the same sample, sequenced in a study of control samples from healthy donors and cancer patients. Measured with immunoSEQ multiplex PCR; TCRdb has only the in-frame clones, and not every one. The sample table includes roughly 200,000 clones. Sequences were obtained from blood. The receptors here all came from a young woman in good health.

This chain uses TRBV11-2 with TRBJ1-2, with D perhaps TRBD1 (5 bases). Between the trimmed V and J ends, which lost 1 base and 4 bases, there was a span of 19 bases. Germline V gives CDR1 SGHAT, CDR2 FQNNGV. This CDR3 has 17 amino acids. CDR3 nucleotides: TGTGCCAGCAGCTTAGTGAAGGGGCGGGGTCTCTCCTATGGCTACACCTTC. Protein sequence: CASSLVKGRGLSYGYTF.

The chain joins TRBV14 to TRBJ1-4; TRBD1 is a possible D gene (5 bases). The V gene's germline CDR1 is SGHDN and CDR2 FVKESK. Trimming left V 0 bases short and J 8 bases short, with 16 bases between. This CDR3 has 16 residues. The CDR3 DNA is TGTGCCAGCAGCCAAGATTTGAGGGGCGGCCGGGAAAAACTGTTTTTT. Translated: CASSQDLRGGREKLFF.

V and J are TRBV9 and TRBJ1-1; perhaps TRBD1 as D (5 bases). With 0 bases removed from V and 4 bases from J, the gap between germline ends came to 7 bases. The CDR3 is 13 residues long. CDR1 and CDR2 from the germline V gene are SGDLS and YYNGEE. The CDR3 spells CASSVEGVTEAFF. CDR3 in DNA: TGTGCCAGCAGCGTAGAAGGGGTCACTGAAGCTTTCTTT.

This chain uses TRBV28 with TRBJ1-2; D uncertain. In germline, CDR1 is MDHEN, CDR2 SYDVKM. The CDR3 is made up of 13 amino acids. V shed 2 bases and J shed 8 bases, with 12 bases lying between them. The CDR3 loop reads CASSLRGVFGYTF. The CDR3 bases are TGTGCCAGCAGTTTACGTGGGGTCTTCGGCTACACCTTC.

The chain recombines TRBV4-1 with TRBJ1-2; no reliable D call. In germline, CDR1 is MGHRA, CDR2 YSYEKL. The germline V and J ends were trimmed by 0 bases and 4 bases, with 9 bases remaining between them. This CDR3 has 14 residues. CDR3 residues: CASSQDVTVYGYTF. The DNA of the CDR3 is TGCGCCAGCAGCCAAGATGTCACAGTCTATGGCTACACCTTC.

CDR3 nucleotide sequence: TGTGCCAGCTCACCGTTCGGGGGGTTAAAGAGTGAAAAACTGTTTTTT. Translation gives CASSPFGGLKSEKLFF. The chain has TRBV18 and TRBJ1-4; possibly TRBD1 for D (5 bases). This CDR3 is 16 amino acids long. The ends were cut back, 3 bases at V and 7 bases at J, with 18 bases in the middle. The germline V gene has CDR1 KGHSH and CDR2 LQKENI.

This chain links TRBV18 with TRBJ1-3; D is unresolved. V was shortened by 2 bases and J by 0 bases, with 8 bases between the two germline ends. Germline CDR1 is KGHSH and CDR2 is LQKENI. CDR3 length: 15 amino acids. CDR3 nucleotide sequence: TGTGCCAGCTCACCAGCATTTCCCTCTGGAAACACCATATATTTT. Protein product: CASSPAFPSGNTIYF.

The V call is TRBV28, the J call TRBJ2-5; weak D call: TRBD2 (6 bases). Trimming removed 2 bases at V and 4 bases at J, with 14 bases between. This CDR3 has 15 residues. Germline V gene sequence: CDR1 MDHEN, CDR2 SYDVKM. The CDR3 bases are TGTGCCAGCAGTTTAGGGACGGGGCGGGGAGAGACCCAGTACTTC. Translated, it gives CASSLGTGRGETQYF.

The genes are TRBV28 and TRBJ1-6, with unresolved D. Germline V lookup: CDR1 MDHEN, CDR2 SYDVKM. Trimming removed 8 bases from V and 8 bases from J, with 13 bases in between. The CDR3 sequence is 13 residues long. The CDR3 loop is CASENAADSPLHF. CDR3 bases: TGTGCCAGCGAGAACGCCGCGGATTCACCCCTCCACTTT.

The gene calls are TRBV7-3 and TRBJ2-3, with 9 bases lining up with TRBD2. The CDR3 has 13 amino acids. V lost 4 bases, J lost 10 bases, and 6 bases stayed unmatched. The germline CDR1 and CDR2 sequences are SGHTA and FQGTGA. CDR3 residues: CASSSISGGSQYF. Written as DNA, the CDR3 is TGTGCCAGCAGCTCCATTAGCGGGGGATCGCAGTATTTT.

This sequence joins TRBV11-3 and TRBJ2-3; D ambiguous. Germline CDR1 is SGHNT and CDR2 is YENEEA. Between the trimmed V and J ends, which lost 2 bases and 7 bases, there was a span of 10 bases. This CDR3 comprises 13 residues. CDR3 sequence reads: CASSLTPDYTQYF. Here the CDR3 DNA reads TGTGCCAGCAGCTTAACTCCCGATTATACGCAGTATTTT.

The V call is TRBV6-2 or TRBV6-3, the J call TRBJ2-7; D is ambiguous. The CDR3 runs to 12 residues. In germline, CDR1 is MNHEY, CDR2 SVGEGT. The V and J ends lost 5 bases and 1 base respectively, with 6 bases between them. CDR3 nucleotides: TGTGCCAGCAGTCCCGTATCCTACGAGCAGTACTTC. As protein: CASSPVSYEQYF.

The gene calls are TRBV6-2 or TRBV6-3 and TRBJ2-1, with D possibly TRBD2 on 5 matching bases. V lost 4 bases to trimming and J lost 10 bases, with 11 bases between them. Germline CDR1 is MNHEY and CDR2 is SVGEGT. This CDR3 is built from 12 residues. The CDR3 DNA reads as TGTGCCAGCAGTTCAATAGCGCACGAGCAGTTCTTC. Encoded protein: CASSSIAHEQFF.

The rearrangement joins TRBV2 to TRBJ1-5; D gene ambiguous. Germline CDR1 is SNHLY and CDR2 is FYNNEI. V was shortened by 2 bases and J by 0 bases, with 8 bases between the two germline ends. This CDR3 region has 15 residues. This CDR3 reads CASSESEYSNQPQHF. CDR3 nucleotides: TGTGCCAGCAGTGAATCAGAGTATAGCAATCAGCCCCAGCATTTT. Full variable domain (rest looked up from reference TRBV2 and TRBJ1-5): EPEVTQTPSHQVTQMGQEVILRCVPISNHLYFYWYRQILGQKVEFLVSFYNNEISEKSEIFDDQFSVERPDGSNFTLKIRSTKLEDSAMYFCASSESEYSNQPQHFGDGTRLSIL.

For the CDR3, the DNA is TGTGCCAGCAGCGTTCAAGAATGGGGGCCAGAGACCCAGTACTTC. This sequence encodes CASSVQEWGPETQYF. The V gene is TRBV7-2, the J gene TRBJ2-5; a possible D gene is TRBD1 (6 bases). The ends were cut back, 5 bases at V and 4 bases at J, with 17 bases in the middle. This CDR3 spans 15 amino acids. The germline V gene encodes CDR1 SGHTA and CDR2 FQGNSA.